The source of this T cell receptor (beta chain) is a study of CD8 T cells in ankylosing spondylitis. Whole-study findings and limits: Disease-linked clones bore a CD8+ phenotype, appearing relatively rarely in peripheral blood. Earlier reports found some motif variants in synovial fluid and blood in reactive arthritis. What seemed typical of ankylosing spondylitis blood was a TCR beta motif built from roughly 8 highly homologous variants.

The V and J ends lost 5 bases and 7 bases, in that order; junction bases with no gene match: 8. Germline-derived CDR1 and CDR2 are SGHVS and FQNEAQ. The CDR3 has 14 residues. Quantitative 5'-RACE with molecular barcodes generated TCR beta libraries. Using its own MiXCR run on the 5' RACE reads, TCRdb lists one record per CDR3 protein. This sample yields about 540,000 distinct CDR3 sequences, of which roughly 13% are seen a single time; around 7% belongs to the top ten. A word on this clonotype: Its antigen remains unidentified.

J is TRBJ2-7 and V is TRBV7-8; 10 positions agree with TRBD2. The clonotype was recovered from a male donor with ankylosing spondylitis. Specimen: blood, either unsorted or a sorted T cell fraction (not recorded which). This CDR3 reads CASSTPGLAIEQYF. CDR3 sequence (DNA): TGTGCCAGCAGCACCCCGGGACTAGCGATTGAGCAGTACTTC.